One sample yielded the 23 T cell receptor beta chains listed below, sequenced in a study of regulatory dendritic cells for organ transplantation. Data came from immunoSEQ multiplex PCR; TCRdb stores just in-frame clones and leaves some out. The data hold around 30,000 clones, with roughly 80% observed a single time. The sequenced material came from naive CD4+ T cells from blood. Subset here: CD45RA+ naive T cells. The receptors derive from a human donor in good health.

The genes are TRBV6-1 and TRBJ1-2; 7 nucleotides line up with TRBD1. Germline CDR1 MNHNS, CDR2 SASEGT. CDR3 length: 16 amino acids. The J segment lost 4 bases and the V segment lost 0 bases, leaving 8 bases of the junction unmatched. This chain's CDR3 is CASSEATTGKIYGYTF. The CDR3 region has the DNA TGTGCCAGCAGTGAAGCGACGACAGGGAAAATCTATGGCTACACCTTC.

Only one count was recorded for this clone. The chain carries TRBV4-3 and TRBJ2-7; perhaps TRBD1 as D (6 bases). Trimming took off 1 base at V and 4 bases at J, with 17 bases between the two ends. The CDR3 is 16 amino acids. Germline CDR1 LGHNA, CDR2 YSLEER. CDR3 in amino acids: CASSQVGQNLAYEQYF. DNA of the CDR3: TGCGCCAGCAGCCAAGTGGGACAAAATTTGGCTTACGAGCAGTACTTC.

This clone was picked up one time. The chain links TRBV5-6 to TRBJ1-5; TRBD1 matches at 8 bases. The CDR3 sequence is 15 residues long. Trimming cost V 4 bases and J 3 bases; bases outside gene matches: 6. The germline V gene has CDR1 SGHDT and CDR2 YYEEEE. CDR3 residues: CASSRRTGNNQPQHF. In DNA, the CDR3 is TGTGCCAGCAGCAGGAGGACAGGGAACAATCAGCCCCAGCATTTT.

This clone was seen more than once but under ten times. The CDR3 DNA reads as TGTGCCAGCAGTTCGAGGGTTAGAAGCACTGAAGCTTTCTTT. It yields the protein CASSSRVRSTEAFF. The chain carries TRBV6-6 and TRBJ1-1, with no clear D. Germline V gives CDR1 MNHNY, CDR2 SVGAGI (reference sequence). The CDR3 loop spans 14 amino acids. V lost 4 bases to trimming and J lost 4 bases, with 13 bases between them.

This clone was picked up a small number of times. The gene calls are TRBV7-6 and TRBJ1-5, with a tentative D call TRBD1 (5 bases). This CDR3 has 15 residues. Trimming stripped 3 bases from V and 6 bases from J, with 15 bases between. In germline, CDR1 is SGHVS, CDR2 FNYEAQ. The CDR3 reads CASSLTGSRGQPQHF. CDR3 nucleotide sequence: TGTGCCAGCAGCTTGACCGGGAGTAGGGGTCAGCCCCAGCATTTT.

This clone was counted between two and nine times. This rearrangement joins TRBV10-3 to TRBJ1-1; a weak D match, TRBD1 (5 bases). The CDR3 length is 18 residues. The V end lost 6 bases, the J end lost 3 bases, and 26 bases lay between the germline ends. CDR1 and CDR2 (germline): ENHRY, SYGVKD. The CDR3 protein is CAISPGTGGVGLYTEAFF. CDR3 sequence (DNA): TGTGCCATCAGCCCCGGGACGGGAGGCGTTGGACTTTACACTGAAGCTTTCTTT.

This chain joins TRBV5-4 and TRBJ1-2, with 12 bases that match TRBD1. This CDR3 comprises 15 residues. Germline CDR1 SGHNT, CDR2 YYREEE (reference sequence). Trimming cost V 0 bases and J 7 bases; bases outside gene matches: 4. CDR3 region: CASSLGGQGARGYTF. CDR3 nucleotides: TGTGCCAGCAGCTTGGGGGGACAGGGGGCTCGTGGCTACACCTTC.

CDR3 nucleotides: TGTGCCAGCAGCCCCCCCGTCGGGGGGAGGGTAGATACGCAGTATTTT. It codes for CASSPPVGGRVDTQYF. The chain carries TRBV7-9 and TRBJ2-3; 7 nucleotides align to TRBD2. The CDR3 totals 16 residues. The V and J ends lost 5 bases and 5 bases, in that order; junction bases with no gene match: 13. Germline V gene lookup returns CDR1 SEHNR and CDR2 FQNEAQ (reference sequence).

The rearrangement uses TRBV7-8 and TRBJ2-7; no reliable D call. The CDR3 length is 11 residues. V was shortened by 5 bases and J by 1 base, with 3 bases between the two germline ends. Germline assignment: CDR1 SGHVS and CDR2 FQNEAQ. The CDR3 here is CASSPSYEQYF. For the CDR3, the DNA is TGTGCCAGCAGCCCTTCCTACGAGCAGTACTTC. Complete variable domain (other parts from reference TRBV7-8 and TRBJ2-7): GAGVSQSPRYKVAKRGQDVALRCDPISGHVSLFWYQQALGQGPEFLTYFQNEAQLDKSGLPSDRFFAERPEGSVSTLKIQRTQQEDSAVYLCASSPSYEQYFGPGTRLTVT.

V usage is TRBV9 and J usage is TRBJ1-1; the D is unclear. Per the germline V gene, CDR1 is SGDLS and CDR2 is YYNGEE. This CDR3 spans 12 amino acids. Trimming pared 3 bases from V and 3 bases from J, leaving 6 bases between. The CDR3 sequence: CASSGEYTEAFF. The DNA for the CDR3 is TGTGCCAGCAGCGGAGAGTACACTGAAGCTTTCTTT.

This chain joins TRBV7-2 and TRBJ2-3; D gene unclear. V gave up 0 bases and J gave up 3 bases, with 10 bases separating them. Germline V gene lookup returns CDR1 SGHTA and CDR2 FQGNSA. The CDR3 contains 15 residues. CDR3 residues: CASSLAAVWTDTQYF. The CDR3 DNA reads TGTGCCAGCAGCTTAGCGGCGGTCTGGACAGATACGCAGTATTTT.

This chain connects TRBV2 to TRBJ2-7; TRBD1 matches at 10 bases. From germline, CDR1 is SNHLY and CDR2 FYNNEI. Germline trimming cut 4 bases from V and 6 bases from J; bases unmatched to any gene: 12. The CDR3 contains 16 residues. The CDR3, as DNA: TGTGCCAGCAGTGGAGCTTCGGACAGGGGGATCCGCGAGCAGTACTTC. Translation gives CASSGASDRGIREQYF.

V usage is TRBV27 and J usage is TRBJ2-2; no reliable D call. Germline values: CDR1 MNHEY, CDR2 SMNVEV (reference sequence). V dropped 2 bases and J dropped 2 bases, with 12 bases sitting between them. The CDR3 is made up of 16 amino acids. The CDR3 sequence is CASSLRQASNTGELFF. The DNA of the CDR3 is TGTGCCAGCAGTTTAAGGCAGGCTTCTAACACCGGGGAGCTGTTTTTT.

The V call is TRBV6-5, the J call TRBJ1-6, with 7 bases aligning to TRBD1. CDR1 and CDR2 (germline): MNHEY, SVGAGI. Unmatched junction bases numbered 4, after V lost 0 bases and J lost 8 bases. The CDR3 contains 15 residues. This chain's CDR3 is CASSYSGQLDSPLHF. Written as DNA, the CDR3 is TGTGCCAGCAGTTACTCGGGACAGTTGGATTCACCCCTCCACTTT.

The chain has TRBV21-1 and TRBJ1-1; the DNA was not compared with TRBD1, the D call given in the table. TRBV21-1 is classified as a pseudogene. This CDR3 contains 14 residues. CDR3 amino acids: CASSVWDTNTEAFF. The CDR3 DNA is TGTGCCAGCAGCGTGTGGGACACCAACACTGAAGCTTTCTTT.

The chain is built from TRBV18 and TRBJ2-7; 9 bases fit TRBD1. Germline V gives CDR1 KGHSH, CDR2 LQKENI. The ends lost 4 bases at V and 0 bases at J; junction bases unmatched: 4. The CDR3 sequence is 15 residues long. The CDR3 here is CASSQGTGSSYEQYF. The CDR3 DNA reads as TGTGCCAGCTCACAGGGGACAGGGAGCTCCTACGAGCAGTACTTC.

The chain couples TRBV7-3 to TRBJ2-1, with D tentatively TRBD1 (6 bases). V lost 3 bases, J lost 7 bases, and 13 bases lay in between. Germline V gives CDR1 SGHTA, CDR2 FQGTGA. This CDR3 is 14 amino acids long. CDR3 protein: CASSFHRDENEQFF. CDR3 DNA: TGTGCCAGCAGCTTTCACAGGGACGAGAATGAGCAGTTCTTC.

The chain is built from TRBV6-4 and TRBJ2-7; tentative D call: TRBD1 (6 bases). V dropped 5 bases and J dropped 4 bases, with 12 bases sitting between them. The germline CDR1 and CDR2 sequences are MRHNA and SNTAGT. The CDR3 contains 13 residues. CDR3: CASSTSTGYEQYF. The CDR3 DNA reads as TGTGCCAGCAGTACCTCCACAGGGTACGAGCAGTACTTC.

The chain combines TRBV18 with TRBJ1-5; tentatively, D is TRBD1 (5 bases). This CDR3 has 14 residues. Looked up from germline, CDR1 is KGHSH and CDR2 is LQKENI. V was shortened by 6 bases and J by 3 bases, with 12 bases between the two germline ends. This chain's CDR3 is CASSRDSSNQPQHF. CDR3 bases: TGTGCCAGCTCCCGCGACAGCTCCAATCAGCCCCAGCATTTT.

V gene TRBV18 combines with J gene TRBJ2-3; possible D gene TRBD1, 5 bases. The ends were cut back, 2 bases at V and 1 base at J, with 10 bases in the middle. The CDR3 consists of 15 residues. Germline values: CDR1 KGHSH, CDR2 LQKENI. The CDR3 loop reads CASSPKQGGTDTQYF. The CDR3 nucleotides are TGTGCCAGCTCACCAAAGCAGGGCGGCACAGATACGCAGTATTTT.

In DNA form, the CDR3 reads TGTGCCAGCAGTTCCGTGACGACAGCAGATACGCAGTATTTT. This gives the protein CASSSVTTADTQYF. The V call is TRBV6-5, the J call TRBJ2-3; D might be TRBD1 (5 bases). CDR1 is MNHEY, CDR2 SVGAGI, per germline. V dropped 4 bases and J dropped 4 bases, with 12 bases sitting between them. The CDR3 contains 14 residues.

This chain connects TRBV27 to TRBJ1-1; TRBD1 aligns across 9 bases. V shed 5 bases, J shed 0 bases, and the junction held 4 bases outside the gene matches. Germline lookup yields CDR1 MNHEY and CDR2 SMNVEV (reference sequence). The CDR3 extends over 15 amino acids. CDR3 in amino acids: CASSVTGGMNTEAFF. CDR3 nucleotides: TGTGCCAGCAGTGTCACAGGGGGCATGAACACTGAAGCTTTCTTT.

CDR3 bases: TGTGCCAGCGGGGGAGGGCTTGTTAATTCACCCCTCCACTTT. This codes for CASGGGLVNSPLHF. This sequence joins TRBV2 and TRBJ1-6; D perhaps matches TRBD1 (5 bases). The CDR3 has 14 amino acids. The germline gives CDR1 SNHLY, CDR2 FYNNEI. Trimming took off 8 bases at V and 6 bases at J, with 14 bases between the two ends.